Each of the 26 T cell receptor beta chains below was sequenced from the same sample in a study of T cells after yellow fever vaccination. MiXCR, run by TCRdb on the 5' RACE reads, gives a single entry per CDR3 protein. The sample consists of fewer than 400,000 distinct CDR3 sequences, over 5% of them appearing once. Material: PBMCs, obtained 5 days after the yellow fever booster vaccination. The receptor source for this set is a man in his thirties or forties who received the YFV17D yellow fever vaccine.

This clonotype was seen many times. The CDR3 DNA reads as TGCAGTGCTACCTCATCAGGAAGCACAGATACGCAGTATTTT. As protein: CSATSSGSTDTQYF. The gene calls are TRBV20-1 and TRBJ2-3; no clear D gene. The CDR3 is made up of 14 amino acids. V was cut by 4 bases and J by 0 bases, with 11 bases left in between. Germline V gene sequence: CDR1 DFQATT, CDR2 SNEGSKA (reference sequence).

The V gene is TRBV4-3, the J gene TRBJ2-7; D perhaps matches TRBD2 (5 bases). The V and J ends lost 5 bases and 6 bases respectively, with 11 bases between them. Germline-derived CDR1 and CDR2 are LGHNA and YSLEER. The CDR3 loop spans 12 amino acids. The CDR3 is CASSGGQGEQYF. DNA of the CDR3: TGCGCCAGCAGCGGAGGCCAAGGCGAGCAGTACTTC.

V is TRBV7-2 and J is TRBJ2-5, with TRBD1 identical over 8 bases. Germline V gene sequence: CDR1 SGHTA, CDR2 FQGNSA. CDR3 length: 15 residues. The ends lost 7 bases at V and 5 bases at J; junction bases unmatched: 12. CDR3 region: CASNHKPGGAETQYF. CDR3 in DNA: TGTGCCAGCAACCATAAACCAGGGGGCGCCGAGACCCAGTACTTC. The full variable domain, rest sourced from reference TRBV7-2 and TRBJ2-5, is GAGVSQSPSNKVTEKGKDVELRCDPISGHTALYWYRQSLGQGLEFLIYFQGNSAPDKSGLPSDRFSAERTGGSVSTLTIQRTQQEDSAVYLCASNHKPGGAETQYFGPGTRLLVL.

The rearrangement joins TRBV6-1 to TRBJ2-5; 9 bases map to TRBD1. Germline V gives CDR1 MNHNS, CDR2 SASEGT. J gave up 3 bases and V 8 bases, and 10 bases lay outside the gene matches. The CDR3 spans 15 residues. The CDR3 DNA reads TGTGCCAGCTCTAGGGTTCGGACAGGGGAAGAGACCCAGTACTTC. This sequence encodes CASSRVRTGEETQYF.

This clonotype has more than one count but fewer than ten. CDR3 sequence (DNA): TGTGCCAGTAGCAAAAGGCGGGCCCAACTAGGAAACATTCAGTACTTC. Translated: CASSKRRAQLGNIQYF. The V call is TRBV19, the J call TRBJ2-4, with D maybe TRBD2 (5 bases). V was trimmed by 6 bases and J by 6 bases, leaving 21 bases between them. From germline, CDR1 is LNHDA and CDR2 SQIVND (reference sequence). The CDR3 is 16 amino acids. Combining the CDR3 with reference TRBV19 and TRBJ2-4 gives the whole variable domain DGGITQSPKYLFRKEGQNVTLSCEQNLNHDAMYWYRQDPGQGLRLIYYSQIVNDFQKGDIAEGYSVSREKKESFPLTVTSAQKNPTAFYLCASSKRRAQLGNIQYFGAGTRLSVL.

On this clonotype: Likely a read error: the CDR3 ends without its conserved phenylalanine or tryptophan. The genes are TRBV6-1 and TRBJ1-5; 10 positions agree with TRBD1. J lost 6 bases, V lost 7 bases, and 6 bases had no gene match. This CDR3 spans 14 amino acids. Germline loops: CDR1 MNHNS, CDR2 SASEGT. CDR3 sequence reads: CASTSRTGGQPQHS. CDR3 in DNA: TGTGCCAGCACGTCTCGGACAGGGGGTCAGCCCCAGCATTCT.

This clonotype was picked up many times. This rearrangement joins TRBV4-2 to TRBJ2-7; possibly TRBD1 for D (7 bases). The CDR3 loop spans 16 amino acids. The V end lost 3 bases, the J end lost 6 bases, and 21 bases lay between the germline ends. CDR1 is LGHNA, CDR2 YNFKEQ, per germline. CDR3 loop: CASSQKGRGPGGEQYF. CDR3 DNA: TGTGCCAGCAGCCAGAAAGGTCGGGGGCCAGGGGGCGAGCAGTACTTC.

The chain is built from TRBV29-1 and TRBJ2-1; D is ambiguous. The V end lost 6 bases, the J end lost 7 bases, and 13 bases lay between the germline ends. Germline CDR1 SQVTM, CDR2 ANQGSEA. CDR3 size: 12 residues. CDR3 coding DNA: TGCAGCGTATATGGCCCCGTGAATGAGCAGTTCTTC. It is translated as CSVYGPVNEQFF.

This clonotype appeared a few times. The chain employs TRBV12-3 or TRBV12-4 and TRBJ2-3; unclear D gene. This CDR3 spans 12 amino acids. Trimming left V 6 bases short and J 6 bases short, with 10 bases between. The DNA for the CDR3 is TGTGCCAGCAGCGAATCCCCTGATACGCAGTATTTT. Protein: CASSESPDTQYF.

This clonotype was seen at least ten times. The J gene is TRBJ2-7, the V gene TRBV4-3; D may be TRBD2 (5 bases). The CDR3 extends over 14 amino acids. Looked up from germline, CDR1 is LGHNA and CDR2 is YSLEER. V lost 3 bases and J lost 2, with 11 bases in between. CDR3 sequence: CASSHLGSTYEQYF. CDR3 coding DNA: TGCGCCAGCAGCCATCTAGGGAGCACCTACGAGCAGTACTTC.

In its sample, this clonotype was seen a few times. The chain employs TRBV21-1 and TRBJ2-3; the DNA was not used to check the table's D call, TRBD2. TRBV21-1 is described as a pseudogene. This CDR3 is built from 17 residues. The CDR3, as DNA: TGTGCCAGCAGCAAAAACGGACTAGCACAGCTCACAGATACGCAGTATTTT. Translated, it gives CASSKNGLAQLTDTQYF.

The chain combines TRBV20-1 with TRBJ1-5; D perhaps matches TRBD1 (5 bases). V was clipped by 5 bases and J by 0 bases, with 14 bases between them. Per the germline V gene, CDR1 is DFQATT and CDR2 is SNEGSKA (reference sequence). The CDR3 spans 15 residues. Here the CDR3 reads CSASNRGVSNQPQHF. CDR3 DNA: TGCAGTGCTTCCAATCGAGGGGTTAGCAATCAGCCCCAGCATTTT.

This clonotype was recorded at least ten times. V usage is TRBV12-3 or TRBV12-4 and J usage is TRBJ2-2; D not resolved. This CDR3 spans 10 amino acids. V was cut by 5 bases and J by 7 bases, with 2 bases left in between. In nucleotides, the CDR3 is TGTGCCAGCAGTATCGGGGAGCTGTTTTTT. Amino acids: CASSIGELFF.

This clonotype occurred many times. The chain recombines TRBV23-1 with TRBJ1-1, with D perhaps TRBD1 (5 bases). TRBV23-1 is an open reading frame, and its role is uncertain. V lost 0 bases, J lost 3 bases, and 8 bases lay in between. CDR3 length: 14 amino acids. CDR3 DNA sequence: TGCGCCAGCAGTCAATCGACGGGGGACACTGAAGCTTTCTTT. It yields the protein CASSQSTGDTEAFF.

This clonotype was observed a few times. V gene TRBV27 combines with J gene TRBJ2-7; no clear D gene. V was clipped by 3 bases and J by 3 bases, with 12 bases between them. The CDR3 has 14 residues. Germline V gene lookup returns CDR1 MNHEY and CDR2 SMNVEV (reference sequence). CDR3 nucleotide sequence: TGTGCCAGCAGTTTTGACGGCCAAATCTACGAGCAGTACTTC. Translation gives CASSFDGQIYEQYF.

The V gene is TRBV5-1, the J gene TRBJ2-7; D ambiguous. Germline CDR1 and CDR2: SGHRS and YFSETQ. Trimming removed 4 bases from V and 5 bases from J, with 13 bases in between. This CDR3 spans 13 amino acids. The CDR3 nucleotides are TGCGCCAGCAGCAACTCTAGTTACCACGAGCAGTACTTC. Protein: CASSNSSYHEQYF.

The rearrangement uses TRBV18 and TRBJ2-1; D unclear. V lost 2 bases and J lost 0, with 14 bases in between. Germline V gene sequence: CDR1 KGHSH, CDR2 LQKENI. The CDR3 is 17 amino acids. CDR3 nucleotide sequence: TGTGCCAGCTCACCAATTGTCGGATCTAGCTCCTACAATGAGCAGTTCTTC. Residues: CASSPIVGSSSYNEQFF.

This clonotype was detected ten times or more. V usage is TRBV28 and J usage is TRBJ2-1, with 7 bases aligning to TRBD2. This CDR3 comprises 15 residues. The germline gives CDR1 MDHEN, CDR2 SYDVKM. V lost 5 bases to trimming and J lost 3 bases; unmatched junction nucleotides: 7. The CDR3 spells CASSPTGGGYNEQFF. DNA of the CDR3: TGTGCCAGCAGTCCCACGGGCGGGGGCTACAATGAGCAGTTCTTC.

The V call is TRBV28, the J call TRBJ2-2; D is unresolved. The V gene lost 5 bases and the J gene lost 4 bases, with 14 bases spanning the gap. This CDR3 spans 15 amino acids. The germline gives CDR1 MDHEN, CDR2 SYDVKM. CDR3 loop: CASSPPMGFTGELFF. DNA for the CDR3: TGTGCCAGCAGTCCACCTATGGGATTCACCGGGGAGCTGTTTTTT. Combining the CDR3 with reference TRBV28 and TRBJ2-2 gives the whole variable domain DVKVTQSSRYLVKRTGEKVFLECVQDMDHENMFWYRQDPGLGLRLIYFSYDVKMKEKGDIPEGYSVSREKKERFSLILESASTNQTSMYLCASSPPMGFTGELFFGEGSRLTVL.

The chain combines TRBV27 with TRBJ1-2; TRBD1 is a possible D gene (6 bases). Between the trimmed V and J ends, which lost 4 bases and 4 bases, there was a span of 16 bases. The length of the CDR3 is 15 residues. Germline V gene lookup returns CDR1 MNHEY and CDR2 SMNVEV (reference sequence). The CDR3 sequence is CASSSLGQNTYGYTF. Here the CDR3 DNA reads TGTGCCAGCAGTTCGCTCGGACAGAACACCTATGGCTACACCTTC.

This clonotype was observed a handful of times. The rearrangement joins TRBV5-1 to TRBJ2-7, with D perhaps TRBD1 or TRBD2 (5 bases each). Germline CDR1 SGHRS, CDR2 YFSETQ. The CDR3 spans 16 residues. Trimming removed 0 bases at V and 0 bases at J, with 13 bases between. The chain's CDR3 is CASSLEGVRDSYEQYF. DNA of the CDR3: TGCGCCAGCAGCTTGGAGGGAGTCAGGGACTCCTACGAGCAGTACTTC.

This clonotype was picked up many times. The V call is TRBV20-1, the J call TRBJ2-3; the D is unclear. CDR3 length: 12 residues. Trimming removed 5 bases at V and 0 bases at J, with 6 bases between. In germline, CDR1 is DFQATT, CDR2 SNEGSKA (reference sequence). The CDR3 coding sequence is TGCAGTGCTCCCCCTAGCACAGATACGCAGTATTTT. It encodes CSAPPSTDTQYF.

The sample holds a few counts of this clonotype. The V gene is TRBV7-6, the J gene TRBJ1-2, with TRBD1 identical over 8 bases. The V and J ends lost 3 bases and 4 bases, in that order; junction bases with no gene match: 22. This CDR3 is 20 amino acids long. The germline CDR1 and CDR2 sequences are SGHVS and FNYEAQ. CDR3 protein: CASSLTSNPGQAKLGYGYTF. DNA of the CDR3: TGTGCCAGCAGCTTGACCTCGAACCCGGGACAGGCAAAACTCGGCTATGGCTACACCTTC.

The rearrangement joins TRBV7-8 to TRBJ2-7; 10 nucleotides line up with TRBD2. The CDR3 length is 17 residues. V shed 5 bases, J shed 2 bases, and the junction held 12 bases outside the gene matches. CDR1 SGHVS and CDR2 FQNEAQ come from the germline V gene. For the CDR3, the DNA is TGTGCCAGCAGCCGGACTAGCGGATCCGTCAAACCCTACGAGCAGTACTTC. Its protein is CASSRTSGSVKPYEQYF.

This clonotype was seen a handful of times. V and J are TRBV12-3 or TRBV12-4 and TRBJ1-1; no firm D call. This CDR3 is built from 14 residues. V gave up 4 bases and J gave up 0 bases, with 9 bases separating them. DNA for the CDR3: TGTGCCAGCAGTTATACGGGGATGAACACTGAAGCTTTCTTT. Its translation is CASSYTGMNTEAFF.

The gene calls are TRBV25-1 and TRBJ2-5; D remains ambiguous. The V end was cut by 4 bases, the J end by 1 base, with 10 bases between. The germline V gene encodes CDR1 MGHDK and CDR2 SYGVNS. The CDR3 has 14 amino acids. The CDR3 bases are TGTGCCAGCAGTGTTGGTAGTCCCCAAGAGACCCAGTACTTC. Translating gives CASSVGSPQETQYF.